The clone carrying this TCR beta chain was recorded many times. Its cognate antigen is unknown. Regions amplified from RNA transcripts were the TCR beta CDR3 regions. The HTBI primer set served for first-round RT-PCR of the TCR CDR3. TCRdb re-called the multiplex PCR reads with MiXCR, one entry per CDR3 protein. The sample contains 450,000 to 550,000 distinct CDR3 sequences, around 22% of which appear only once. The sample belongs to a study of T cells in Graves' hyperthyroidism and ophthalmopathy. General observations from the study: The blood repertoire included most of the expanded thyroid clonotypes above 0.001.

Exclusion criteria comprised uncontrolled infection, other autoimmune disease, pregnancy or lactation. Clinical symptoms, serum thyroxine, TRAb, thyroid ultrasound and orbital computed tomography established diagnosis. Source material for PBMCs was more than 7.5 ml fresh peripheral blood. V was clipped by 5 bases and J by 3 bases, with 17 bases between them. The CDR3 totals 15 residues. The V gene's germline CDR1 is MNHEY and CDR2 SMNVEV (reference sequence). Sequencing input: blood. The rearrangement links TRBV27 to TRBJ2-7; no reliable D call. This TCR came from a woman aged 30 to 39 with Graves' ophthalmopathy. This CDR3 reads CASSAPGQNNYEQYF. Written as DNA, the CDR3 is TGTGCCAGCAGTGCGCCGGGCCAAAACAACTACGAGCAGTACTTC.